One sample yielded the 24 T cell receptor beta chains listed below, sequenced in a study of T cell repertoires in cytomegalovirus infection. The antigens of these receptors remain unknown. MiXCR, applied by TCRdb to the reads, yields one record per CDR3 protein. The top ten clones hold around 15% of a sample with hundreds of thousands of distinct CDR3 sequences, roughly a third of them seen once. Source: cultured CD8+ T cells from PBMCs, taken from culture after CMV antigen stimulation. These receptors came from a human donor in good health (CMV status not recorded). Some clones in this sample may be carry-over from other donors' samples.

The chain links TRBV2 to TRBJ2-2; TRBD1 matches at 7 bases. Germline V gene lookup returns CDR1 SNHLY and CDR2 FYNNEI. The V segment lost 8 bases and the J segment 6 bases; nucleotides outside the gene matches: 3. CDR3 length: 12 amino acids. For the CDR3, the DNA is TGTGCCAGCTTAGACAGGGCCGGGGAGCTGTTTTTT. This sequence encodes CASLDRAGELFF.

V gene TRBV24-1 combines with J gene TRBJ2-5; TRBD1 is a possible D gene (6 bases). Germline V gene lookup returns CDR1 KGHDR and CDR2 SFDVKD. V was clipped by 4 bases and J by 5 bases, with 16 bases between them. The CDR3 runs to 15 residues. The chain's CDR3 is CATSDSTGMEETQYF. CDR3 in DNA: TGTGCCACCAGTGACTCTACAGGGATGGAGGAGACCCAGTACTTC.

The V and J genes are TRBV7-8 and TRBJ2-3; maybe TRBD2 (5 bases). The CDR3 totals 16 residues. Germline V lookup: CDR1 SGHVS, CDR2 FQNEAQ. The V end lost 2 bases, the J end lost 3 bases, and 15 bases lay between the germline ends. The CDR3 here is CASSLLRRPGTDTQYF. The CDR3 DNA follows: TGTGCCAGCAGCTTATTAAGGAGGCCCGGTACAGATACGCAGTATTTT.

This clonotype was seen more than once but under ten times. The chain carries TRBV7-4 and TRBJ2-3; D is unclear. Germline V lookup: CDR1 SGHVT, CDR2 SQSDAQ. The germline V and J ends were trimmed by 3 bases and 1 base, with 11 bases remaining between them. This CDR3 has 15 residues. CDR3 sequence (DNA): TGTGCCAGCAGCTTCCGTTTTGAGGGCACAGATACGCAGTATTTT. This sequence encodes CASSFRFEGTDTQYF.

The rearrangement joins TRBV23-1 to TRBJ2-3; D unresolved. TRBV23-1 is annotated as an ORF whose role is uncertain. Trimming stripped 2 bases from V and 1 base from J, with 4 bases between. The CDR3 length is 13 residues. The CDR3 coding sequence is TGCGCCAGCAGTCAACAGGGCACAGATACGCAGTATTTT. Translated: CASSQQGTDTQYF.

This clonotype was picked up one time. This chain uses TRBV6-5 with TRBJ2-7; 7 bases match TRBD1. Germline CDR1 MNHEY, CDR2 SVGAGI. V shed 6 bases and J 0 bases; nucleotides not matched to a gene: 11. The CDR3 length is 16 residues. CDR3 sequence: CASSSLDRDLSYEQYF. CDR3 DNA sequence: TGTGCCAGCAGCTCTCTCGACAGGGACCTCTCCTACGAGCAGTACTTC.

This clonotype was observed many times. The chain is built from TRBV7-2 and TRBJ1-1, with D uncertain. Trimming took off 0 bases at V and 0 bases at J, with 8 bases between the two ends. CDR1 SGHTA and CDR2 FQGNSA come from the germline V gene. The CDR3 contains 15 residues. The CDR3 nucleotides are TGTGCCAGCAGCTTAGCGCGACGGGTGAACACTGAAGCTTTCTTT. It encodes CASSLARRVNTEAFF.

This clonotype was seen a handful of times. The chain carries TRBV6-2 or TRBV6-3 and TRBJ2-3; TRBD1 agrees at 9 bases. Unmatched junction bases numbered 11, after V lost 2 bases and J lost 2 bases. CDR1 is MNHEY and CDR2 is SVGEGT in the germline V gene. CDR3 length equals 18 residues. CDR3 sequence: CASSYQRDRESLTDTQYF. CDR3 nucleotides: TGTGCCAGCAGTTACCAGAGGGACAGGGAATCCCTCACAGATACGCAGTATTTT.

This clonotype has just a few counts. This sequence joins TRBV7-4 and TRBJ1-6, with no clear D. Trimming pared 0 bases from V and 1 base from J, leaving 16 bases between. Germline values: CDR1 SGHVT, CDR2 SQSDAQ. The CDR3 is made up of 19 amino acids. The CDR3 DNA follows: TGTGCCAGCAGCTTAGCGGACCGGGGTAAAGGTTCCTATAATTCACCCCTCCACTTT. Translated: CASSLADRGKGSYNSPLHF.

The chain has TRBV20-1 and TRBJ1-2; D may be TRBD1 (6 bases). CDR3 length: 14 residues. The V gene's germline CDR1 is DFQATT and CDR2 SNEGSKA (reference sequence). V shed 1 base and J shed 9 bases, with 18 bases lying between them. The CDR3 here is CSARGRETGLSYTF. For the CDR3, the DNA is TGCAGTGCTAGAGGGCGCGAAACAGGGCTAAGCTACACCTTC.

This clonotype turned up a few times. The V and J genes are TRBV6-5 and TRBJ1-2, with D possibly matching TRBD1 (5 bases). CDR3 length: 13 residues. Germline V gives CDR1 MNHEY, CDR2 SVGAGI. Trimming shortened V by 11 bases and J by 2 bases, and 15 bases separated the two germline ends. CDR3 protein: CAAWGFSNYGYTF. The CDR3 bases are TGTGCCGCCTGGGGGTTCTCCAACTATGGCTACACCTTC.

The chain carries TRBV12-5 and TRBJ2-1, with 10 bases lining up with TRBD1. Trimming cost V 3 bases and J 2 bases; bases outside gene matches: 4. CDR3 length: 16 residues. Germline values: CDR1 LGHNT, CDR2 FRNRAP. The chain's CDR3 is CASGFIGQGAYNEQFF. The CDR3 DNA sequence: TGTGCTAGTGGTTTCATCGGACAGGGGGCCTACAATGAGCAGTTCTTC.

The chain uses TRBV10-3 and TRBJ2-1; 14 nucleotides match TRBD2. The junction had 14 bases not matched to a gene; V was cut back by 6 bases and J by 7 bases. CDR1 and CDR2 (germline): ENHRY, SYGVKD. The CDR3 totals 18 residues. The CDR3, as DNA: TGTGCCATCAGGCCTGGACTAGCGGGGGGATCCGAGGGGAATGAGCAGTTCTTC. Translation gives CAIRPGLAGGSEGNEQFF.

V is TRBV4-2 and J is TRBJ2-2; D not resolved. The CDR3 extends over 14 amino acids. V lost 2 bases and J 5 bases, leaving 9 bases between the germline ends. Germline CDR1 reads LGHNA; CDR2 reads YNFKEQ. The CDR3 sequence is CASSQRLITGELFF. CDR3 nucleotide sequence: TGTGCCAGCAGCCAACGACTGATTACCGGGGAGCTGTTTTTT.

The chain uses TRBV6-2 or TRBV6-3 and TRBJ2-7; unclear D gene. Trimming left V 2 bases short and J 5 bases short, with 7 bases between. Germline CDR1 MNHEY, CDR2 SVGEGT. The CDR3 is 12 residues long. As DNA, the CDR3 is TGTGCCAGCAGTTACCCGGCTGACGAGCAGTACGTC. Protein product: CASSYPADEQYV.

The chain recombines TRBV7-9 with TRBJ1-4; no definite D call. Germline assignment: CDR1 SEHNR and CDR2 FQNEAQ (reference sequence). CDR3 size: 14 residues. Trimming took off 1 base at V and 8 bases at J, with 11 bases between the two ends. CDR3 loop: CASSLGTRWEKLFF. The CDR3 DNA sequence: TGTGCCAGCAGCTTAGGGACTCGGTGGGAAAAACTGTTTTTT.

This clonotype was seen repeatedly, ten times or more. The rearrangement links TRBV7-2 to TRBJ1-1; D not certain. Between the trimmed V and J ends, which lost 5 bases and 8 bases, there was a span of 18 bases. This CDR3 comprises 14 residues. Germline V gene lookup returns CDR1 SGHTA and CDR2 FQGNSA. CDR3 bases: TGTGCCAGCAGCCTGGACGGCCTTACGGCGGAAGCTTTCTTT. Translating gives CASSLDGLTAEAFF.

The chain uses TRBV5-6 and TRBJ1-2; D possibly corresponds to TRBD1 (5 bases). Germline V lookup: CDR1 SGHDT, CDR2 YYEEEE. The CDR3 runs 15 residues. Trimming removed 0 bases from V and 4 bases from J, with 13 bases in between. CDR3: CASSLANPGPYGYTF. The CDR3 DNA is TGTGCCAGCAGCTTGGCCAACCCAGGGCCCTATGGCTACACCTTC.

In this sample, this clonotype turned up a few times. V is TRBV28 and J is TRBJ1-5; D is perhaps TRBD1 (5 bases). V gave up 6 bases and J gave up 4 bases, with 13 bases separating them. Germline V gene data show CDR1 as MDHEN and CDR2 as SYDVKM. The CDR3 consists of 14 residues. DNA of the CDR3: TGTGCCAGCAGGAGGGGAGCAATAAATCAGCCCCAGCATTTT. As protein: CASRRGAINQPQHF.

This chain links TRBV10-3 with TRBJ2-1, with D unresolved. The germline V and J ends were trimmed by 7 bases and 4 bases, with 11 bases remaining between them. The germline gives CDR1 ENHRY, CDR2 SYGVKD. The CDR3 runs to 13 residues. CDR3 loop: CAITQPPYNEQFF. The CDR3 region has the DNA TGTGCCATCACCCAGCCCCCTTACAATGAGCAGTTCTTC.

The rearrangement uses TRBV6-5 and TRBJ1-1, with 9 nucleotides matching TRBD1. V lost 2 bases, J lost 11 bases, and 9 bases stayed unmatched. The germline CDR1 and CDR2 sequences are MNHEY and SVGAGI. The CDR3 is made up of 14 amino acids. The CDR3 here is CASSYGTGREGAFF. CDR3 sequence (DNA): TGTGCCAGCAGTTACGGGACAGGGAGAGAGGGGGCTTTCTTT.

The J gene is TRBJ2-2, the V gene TRBV7-9; D is perhaps TRBD1 (6 bases). This CDR3 has 20 amino acids. Germline V CDR1 and CDR2: SEHNR, FQNEAQ (reference sequence). V was clipped by 7 bases and J by 2 bases, with 29 bases between them. The CDR3 region has the DNA TGTGCCAGCAACGGTGCCCCATCATCGGGACACAGCACTAACACCGGGGAGCTGTTTTTT. Translation gives CASNGAPSSGHSTNTGELFF.

This clonotype came up many times. The chain uses TRBV6-2 or TRBV6-3 and TRBJ2-3; D could derive from TRBD1 or TRBD2 (5 bases each). With 10 bases removed from V and 4 bases from J, the gap between germline ends came to 18 bases. Per the germline V gene, CDR1 is MNHEY and CDR2 is SVGEGT. The CDR3 is 14 amino acids. The CDR3 DNA follows: TGTGCCACACTGGGACCCCGACTACCAGATACGCAGTATTTT. Its translation: CATLGPRLPDTQYF.

This clonotype was counted between two and nine times. This chain connects TRBV6-1 to TRBJ1-5, with 8 positions matching TRBD1. The CDR3 is made up of 16 amino acids. Trimming removed 6 bases from V and 1 base from J; junction bases left unmatched: 8. Germline V gene sequence: CDR1 MNHNS, CDR2 SASEGT. CDR3 DNA sequence: TGTGCCAGCAGGCCACAGGGGGTTGGGAGCAATCAGCCCCAGCATTTT. Its protein product is CASRPQGVGSNQPQHF.